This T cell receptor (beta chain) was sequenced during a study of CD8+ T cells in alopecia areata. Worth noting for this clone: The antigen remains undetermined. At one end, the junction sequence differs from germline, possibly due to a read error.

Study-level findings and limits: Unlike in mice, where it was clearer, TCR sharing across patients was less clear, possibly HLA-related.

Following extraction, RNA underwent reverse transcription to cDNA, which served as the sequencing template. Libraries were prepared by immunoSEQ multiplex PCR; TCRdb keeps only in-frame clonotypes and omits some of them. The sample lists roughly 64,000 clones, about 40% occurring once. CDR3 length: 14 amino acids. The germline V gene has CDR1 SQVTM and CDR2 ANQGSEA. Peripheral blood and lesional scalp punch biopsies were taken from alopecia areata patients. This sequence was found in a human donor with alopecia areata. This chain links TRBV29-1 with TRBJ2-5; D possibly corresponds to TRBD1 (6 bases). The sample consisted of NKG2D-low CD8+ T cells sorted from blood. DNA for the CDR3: TGCAGCGTTTTTGGACAGCCCCTTCGAGAGGCCCAGTACTTC. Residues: CSVFGQPLREAQYF.